This is a list of T cell receptor beta chains from one sample in a study of blood T cell repertoires in COVID-19. The repertoire was sequenced with immunoSEQ multiplex PCR; TCRdb's copy has only in-frame clones and lacks some. The sample records about 250,000 clones, roughly nine tenths being singletons. Source material: peripheral blood. The receptors come from a woman aged 35 to 49 who had recovered from COVID-19. CDR3s include the opening cysteine and the closing phenylalanine or tryptophan. A D gene is named only where the DNA matches it firmly. Clone size is not always given. Where it is, it says once, few, many or a class for expanded clones.

>TRBJ2-7|NA|TRBV13|NA
TGTGCCAGCAGCCCCGGGGGAAGCGCGGGGTACGAGCAGTACTTC
CASSPGGSAGYEQYF
>TRBJ2-5|NA|TRBV20-1|NA
TGCAGTGCTAGGGGGCCGCAGACCCAGTACTTC
CSARGPQTQYF
>TRBJ1-4|NA|TRBV6-4|NA
TGTGCCAGCCCGAGGGAAAAACTGTTTTTT
CASPREKLFF
>TRBJ2-5|NA|TRBV5-5|NA
TGTGCCAGCAGCTCTCGACGGGAAGAAGAGACCCAGTACTTC
CASSSRREEETQYF
>TRBJ1-2|NA|TRBV21-1|NA
TGTGCCAGCAGCCGTACAGGGGCGGGCGGCTACACCTTC
CASSRTGAGGYTF
>TRBJ2-1|TRBD1|TRBV6-5|NA
TGTGCCAGCAGGACAGGGGAATGGAATGAGCAGTTCTTC
CASRTGEWNEQFF
>TRBJ2-1|NA|TRBV11-1|NA
TGTGCCAGCAGCCCCCTACTTCGCGATGAGCAGTTCTTC
CASSPLLRDEQFF
>TRBJ2-5|TRBD2|TRBV7-2|NA
TGTGCCAGCAGCACCCGGGCGGGACTAGCGGGCGCGGAGACCCAGTACTTC
CASSTRAGLAGAETQYF
>TRBJ2-4|NA|TRBV27|NA
TGTGCCAGCAGTTTTGGGTCAGGGGGGACCAAAAACATTCAGTACTTC
CASSFGSGGTKNIQYF
>TRBJ2-1|NA|TRBV19|NA
TGTGCCAGTAGACAGGGTTACAATGAGCAGTTCTTC
CASRQGYNEQFF
>TRBJ2-7|NA|TRBV11-2|NA
TGTGCCAGCAGCTTAGGGGACTCCGAGCAGTACTTC
CASSLGDSEQYF
>TRBJ2-7|NA|TRBV7-9|NA
TGTGCCAGCAGCGCCAGGGGCCTAAGCTCCTACGAGCAGTACTTC
CASSARGLSSYEQYF
>TRBJ2-3|TRBD2|TRBV7-3|once
TGTGCCAGCAGCTTAAGGAGCGGGAGGGCCGATACGCAGTATTTT
CASSLRSGRADTQYF
>TRBJ2-5|TRBD2|TRBV2|NA
TGTGCCAGCAGTGGGACTAGCTTTGAGACCCAGTACTTC
CASSGTSFETQYF
>TRBJ2-7|TRBD1|TRBV4-2|NA
TGTGCCAGCAGCCATGCAGGGGGCATAATCGGACTGAGCTACGAGCAGTACTTC
CASSHAGGIIGLSYEQYF
>TRBJ2-1|NA|TRBV18|once
TGTGCCAGCTCACCACCGGGACAAAGCTACAATGAGCAGTTCTTC
CASSPPGQSYNEQFF
>TRBJ2-5|TRBD2|TRBV24-1|NA
TGTGCCACCAGTGACACTAGCGGGCTCCAGGAGACCCAGTACTTC
CATSDTSGLQETQYF
>TRBJ1-2|NA|TRBV3-1/TRBV3-2|NA
TGTGCCAGCAGCCATAAGGGGGGGGTCTATGGCTACACCTTC
CASSHKGGVYGYTF
>TRBJ2-2|TRBD2|TRBV24-1|NA
TGTGCCACCGGTTCGAAGCGGGACCTGTACACCGGGGAGCTGTTTTTT
CATGSKRDLYTGELFF
>TRBJ1-4|TRBD1|TRBV7-8|NA
TGTGCCAGCAGCCCTTGGACAGGGGATGAAAAACTGTTTTTT
CASSPWTGDEKLFF
>TRBJ1-1|TRBD1|TRBV10-3|NA
TGTGCCATCAAGGGGACAGGGGAGACTACTGAAGCTTTCTTT
CAIKGTGETTEAFF
>TRBJ2-2|NA|TRBV5-1|NA
TGCGCCAGCAGCTTGGGGACTTCCAGACCCGGGGAGCTGTTTTTT
CASSLGTSRPGELFF
>TRBJ2-2|NA|TRBV10-3|NA
TGTGCCATCAGTGACTCACTGCAGGGTGGTAACACCGGGGAGCTGTTTTTT
CAISDSLQGGNTGELFF
>TRBJ1-2|NA|TRBV30|NA
TGTGCCTGGAGTGTAGCCGAGTATGGCTACACCTTC
CAWSVAEYGYTF
>TRBJ2-3|NA|TRBV15|NA
TGTGCCACCAGCCCCAGTCCAGGGGCCCGAACAGATACGCAGTATTTT
CATSPSPGARTDTQYF
>TRBJ2-5|TRBD2|TRBV27|NA
TGTGCCAGCAGCCTCCAGCGGGAGGGCCTAGAGACCCAGTACTTC
CASSLQREGLETQYF
>TRBJ1-2|TRBD1|TRBV28|NA
TGTGCCAGCAGCTGGACAGGGGGCGACTATGGCTACACCTTC
CASSWTGGDYGYTF
>TRBJ1-5|TRBD1|TRBV27|NA
TGTGCCAGCAGTTCCCGCGGACAGGGTCAATGGAGCAATCAGCCCCAGCATTTT
CASSSRGQGQWSNQPQHF
>TRBJ2-4|NA|TRBV5-1|NA
TGCGCCAGCAGCTTTAACCGGGACATTCAGTACTTC
CASSFNRDIQYF
>TRBJ2-1|NA|TRBV11-1|NA
TGTGCCAGCAGCTTATGGGAGGCCAATGAGCAGTTCTTC
CASSLWEANEQFF
>TRBJ2-5|TRBD2|TRBV3-1/TRBV3-2|NA
TGTGCCAGCAGCCAACCACACGGGACTAACCAAGAGACCCAGTACTTC
CASSQPHGTNQETQYF
>TRBJ1-1|NA|TRBV5-1|NA
TGCGCCAGCAGTTATCAGGGTCGTACTGAAGCTTTCTTT
CASSYQGRTEAFF
>TRBJ2-6|NA|TRBV23-1|NA
TGCGCCAGCAGTCAATCGATGGGGACATGCCATTCTGGGGCCAACGTCCTGACTTTC
CASSQSMGTCHSGANVLTF
>TRBJ2-1|TRBD1|TRBV18|NA
TGTGCCAGCTCACCGCCGGGACAGATTCCTGAGCAGTTCTTC
CASSPPGQIPEQFF
>TRBJ2-7|TRBD2|TRBV5-4|NA
TGTGCCAGCAGCTTGGGACCAAAAGTGGGAGGGAGGGATAAAGACGAGCAGTACTTC
CASSLGPKVGGRDKDEQYF
>TRBJ2-7|TRBD2|TRBV3-1/TRBV3-2|NA
TGTGCCAGCAGCCTTGGGACTAGCGGGAGAGGTAAGAACGAGCAGTACTTC
CASSLGTSGRGKNEQYF
>TRBJ1-3|NA|TRBV7-9|NA
TGTGCCAGCAGCTTAGCTCGAGACTCTGGAAACACCATATATTTT
CASSLARDSGNTIYF
>TRBJ2-3|TRBD2|TRBV5-3|NA
TGTGCCAGAAGCTTGGCTTGGACTAGCGGGAGGGTGACAGATACGCAGTATTTT
CARSLAWTSGRVTDTQYF
>TRBJ2-7|TRBD1|TRBV29-1|NA
TGCAGCGTTAAATCTCTGGGGACAGGGTCCTACGAGCAGTACTTC
CSVKSLGTGSYEQYF
>TRBJ1-4|NA|TRBV18|NA
TGTGCCAGCTCACCGCCGGACAGCCCTGAAAAACTGTTTTTT
CASSPPDSPEKLFF
>TRBJ1-2|NA|TRBV7-2|NA
TGTGCCAGCAGCTTAGCGGGAGGGGGGAGCTATGGCTACACCTTC
CASSLAGGGSYGYTF